Listed below are T cell receptor beta chains from one sample, sequenced in a study of beta chain features in type 1 diabetes. Generated by immunoSEQ multiplex PCR, the TCRdb table keeps only in-frame clones and is missing some. Of about 290,000 clones in the sample, 7.5% to 9.5% were seen once. The sequencing input was central memory CD4+ T cells from blood. The receptors were gathered from a woman in her late teens or twenties in good health. The conserved cysteine and the conserved F or W are not part of the CDR3 here.

v_call cdr3_aa
TRBV18 ASSPLQDYGANVLT
TRBV18 ASSLVRESDYGYT
TRBV6-6 ASGQGAGNTEAF
TRBV7-8 ASSSDRLAGTDTQY
TRBV6-4 ATRHKGGEQF
TRBV5-1 ASSLGQGISNEKLF
TRBV27 ASSFLFNAANVLT
TRBV7-3 ASSPGPVVSSGANVLT
TRBV5-1 ASSSLGAADTEAF
TRBV7-2 ASSLEGTGLGREQF
TRBV7-2 ASSLEDGILNEQF
TRBV15 ATSRDGADNYGYT
TRBV29-1 SVEKARAGGGYGYT
TRBV11-2 ASSLNPGSNEKLF
TRBV18 ASSPPENTIY
TRBV4-2 ASSQERGGPGGTQY
TRBV13 ASSLNKGPQH